These 5 T cell receptor beta chains were sequenced from one sample in a study of vaccination effects on CD4 cells after COVID-19. Only in-frame clones appear in the TCRdb table, and some are missing; sequencing was by immunoSEQ multiplex PCR. The sample includes 62,000 or so clones, around 80% of them seen just once. Their recognized antigens are unknown. Viral peptide pools were used in the ViraFEST assay to expand antigen-specific CD4+ T cells, and sequencing came afterward. After roughly 9 days in culture, the CD4+ T cells were isolated. Having tested negative for nucleocapsid antibodies, the vaccine recipients showed no prior SARS-CoV-2 infection. Sequencing used CD4+ T cells from PBMCs cultured with SARS-CoV-2 spike peptides, obtained before COVID-19 vaccination. Source of these receptors: a human donor who received a COVID-19 vaccine.

The chain joins TRBV4-3 to TRBJ2-5, with D unclear. V gave up 0 bases and J gave up 2 bases, with 7 bases separating them. CDR3 size: 14 residues. From germline, CDR1 is LGHNA and CDR2 YSLEER. The chain's CDR3 is CASSQDYRQETQYF. The CDR3 DNA reads TGCGCCAGCAGCCAAGATTACAGACAAGAGACCCAGTACTTC.

This chain connects TRBV15 to TRBJ1-6; D remains ambiguous. Germline V lookup: CDR1 LNHNV, CDR2 YYDKDF (reference sequence). With 0 bases removed from V and 6 bases from J, the gap between germline ends came to 9 bases. This CDR3 comprises 15 residues. For the CDR3, the DNA is TGTGCCACCAGCAGAGAGGGCAGTTTTAATTCACCCCTCCACTTT. It codes for CATSREGSFNSPLHF. Drawing the rest from reference TRBV15 and TRBJ1-6, the complete variable domain is DAMVIQNPRYQVTQFGKPVTLSCSQTLNHNVMYWYQQKSSQAPKLLFHYYDKDFNNEADTPDNFQSRRPNTSFCFLDIRSPGLGDTAMYLCATSREGSFNSPLHFGNGTRLTVT.

V and J are TRBV5-1 and TRBJ2-1; 8 positions agree with TRBD2. V gave up 4 bases and J gave up 9 bases; unmatched junction bases: 21. The germline gives CDR1 SGHRS, CDR2 YFSETQ. The length of the CDR3 is 18 residues. CDR3: CASSQIPVGSGGGGEQFF. DNA for the CDR3: TGCGCCAGCAGCCAAATTCCTGTGGGCAGCGGGGGTGGAGGTGAGCAGTTCTTC.

The V gene is TRBV10-3, the J gene TRBJ1-3, with D tentatively TRBD1 (5 bases). The CDR3 loop spans 13 amino acids. V dropped 10 bases and J dropped 0 bases, with 10 bases sitting between them. CDR1 is ENHRY and CDR2 is SYGVKD in the germline V gene. CDR3 sequence: CATRESSGNTIYF. The CDR3, as DNA: TGTGCCACCAGGGAGAGCTCTGGAAACACCATATATTTT.

Only a few counts were recorded for this clone. The chain carries TRBV4-3 and TRBJ2-1; 7 bases line up with TRBD1. The CDR3 has 15 amino acids. The germline V gene encodes CDR1 LGHNA and CDR2 YSLEER. After removal of 1 base from V and 2 bases from J, the junction contained 2 bases not matched to a gene. The DNA of the CDR3 is TGCGCCAGCAGCCAAGGCAGGGGGACCTACAATGAGCAGTTCTTC. Amino acids: CASSQGRGTYNEQFF.